The entry below describes one TCR beta chain. Its antigen is unknown. The sample belongs to a study of response to subunit inactivated influenza vaccine. TCRdb passed the RT-PCR reads through MiXCR, listing each CDR3 protein once. The data show approximately 700,000 distinct CDR3 sequences, approximately 15% seen once. V lost 3 bases and J 3 bases, leaving 14 bases between the germline ends. CDR1 and CDR2 from the germline V gene are LGHNA and YNFKEQ. The CDR3 is made up of 16 amino acids. Broader study findings: It was the authors' suggestion that each seasonal influenza vaccination recruits few new T cells.

The rearrangement joins TRBV4-2 to TRBJ1-4; a possible D gene is TRBD1 (6 bases). The origin of this receptor is a man aged 45 to 65 who received an inactivated influenza vaccine. The sequencing used PBMCs from blood, collected approximately 15 days before vaccination. The DNA for the CDR3 is TGTGCCAGCAGCCAGGGGTACAGGGACCCTAATGAAAAACTGTTTTTT. Its protein product is CASSQGYRDPNEKLFF.